This paragraph covers one TCR beta chain sequence. Many counts were recorded for this clonotype. It has no known antigen specificity. Base qualities are not at hand, and no much larger clone is one base apart. In light of the paper, this sample's time point label describes: around 45 days after influenza vaccine administration. This sample is drawn from a study of response to subunit inactivated influenza vaccine (dated by TCRdb to between 2018 and 2020). General notes on the study: Deep quantitative T cell receptor repertoire profiling was used in the study to track responses to a trivalent subunit inactivated influenza vaccine. General conclusions and limits of the study: It was suggested by the authors that each seasonal influenza vaccination may recruit only a limited number of new T cells.

Libraries were made using RT-PCR. Sequencing instrument: Illumina HiSeq 2500. The raw public reads went through TCRdb reprocessing: fastp at Q25, MiXCR clone calling, in-frame beta chains kept. Rows with a matching CDR3 protein are joined into one entry that keeps the most common DNA and genes. In all, the sample holds 500,000 to 600,000 distinct CDR3 sequences, and about an eighth of those were seen once. 13% of the sample is taken by the ten largest. The CDR3 has 17 amino acids, counting the end cysteine and phenylalanine. Only the CDR3 part of the read is kept: 51 bases, read in frame from the first base. The CDR1 and CDR2 encoded by the germline V gene are KGHDR and SFDVKD. Deletion took 4 bases off V and 0 bases off J, with a span of 16 bases between the germline ends.

The sample in question was PBMCs from blood, obtained about 40 days after vaccination. This TCR was sampled from a man over 45 who received an inactivated influenza vaccine. Donor details come from another sample of the same person, matched by shared clones. Here the chain combines TRBV24-1 and TRBJ2-3; the D call is tentative, TRBD1 or TRBD2, as each matches 5 bases. The DNA sequence is as follows: TGTGCCACCAGTGACCCGGGGCCGAGGGGTAGCACAGATACGCAGTATTTT. Its translation is CATSDPGPRGSTDTQYF.